The 7 T cell receptor beta chains given below trace back to one sample, sequenced in a study of cytomegalovirus exposure and HLA in healthy donors listed by TCRdb under 2017. Receptor libraries were prepared by the immunoSEQ multiplex PCR assay. For the multiplex PCR, a mixture combining 60 forward primers for TCR Vbeta segments and 13 reverse primers for TCR Jbeta segments was used. Held by TCRdb, this immuneACCESS table contains in-frame sequences only and omits some clones. Under half of the omission traces to an unresolved V gene where checked; the cause of the rest is unknown. Within this sample are around 130,000 clones, with around 80% of them counted one time only. Under 6% of the sample is taken by the ten largest. Input material: PBMCs. Source of these receptors: a man younger than 45 in good health and CMV-seronegative.

This clone was detected only a few times. The chain recombines TRBV10-3 with TRBJ1-2, with a tentative D call TRBD1 (6 bases). This CDR3 contains 16 residues. Between the trimmed V and J ends, which lost 8 bases and 1 base, there was a span of 20 bases. CDR1 and CDR2 from the germline V gene are ENHRY and SYGVKD. The CDR3 bases are TGTGCCATCCACAACATTTTACAGGGTATTAACTATGGCTACACCTTC. This gives the protein CAIHNILQGINYGYTF.

V gene TRBV19 combines with J gene TRBJ2-7, with D perhaps matching TRBD1 (5 bases). Germline V lookup: CDR1 LNHDA, CDR2 SQIVND (reference sequence). Trimming stripped 5 bases from V and 3 bases from J, with 14 bases between. This CDR3 region has 14 residues. This CDR3 is CASSPRTIFYEQYF. The CDR3 nucleotides are TGTGCCAGTAGTCCTCGGACAATATTCTACGAGCAGTACTTC.

Concerning this clone itself: This same CDR3 is encoded by further DNA sequences in the sample. The DNA of the CDR3 is TGTGCCAGCAGTGAGGCCCCTAGCACAGATACGCAGTATTTT. Translating it yields CASSEAPSTDTQYF. The chain has TRBV6-4 and TRBJ2-3; D gene unclear. The CDR3 has 14 residues. V lost 3 bases and J 0 bases, leaving 7 bases between the germline ends. The germline gives CDR1 MRHNA, CDR2 SNTAGT.

The CDR3 nucleotides are TGTGCCAGTAAGGAAGGGGGATTCCAGCCCCAGCATTTT. This gives the protein CASKEGGFQPQHF. V gene TRBV19 combines with J gene TRBJ1-5, with D perhaps TRBD1 (6 bases). Germline V CDR1 and CDR2: LNHDA, SQIVND (reference sequence). V lost 7 bases, J lost 7 bases, and 14 bases lay in between. The CDR3 covers 13 residues.

J is TRBJ2-7 and V is TRBV21-1; TRBD1, the D gene given by the table, was not confirmed from the DNA. TRBV21-1 is an annotated pseudogene. This CDR3 spans 16 amino acids. CDR3 amino acids: CASISRGTGERGKQYF. In nucleotides, the CDR3 is TGTGCCAGCATCTCCCGGGGGACAGGGGAGCGAGGGAAGCAGTACTTC.

This chain uses TRBV20-1 with TRBJ1-1; a possible D gene is TRBD1 (6 bases). The V gene lost 6 bases and the J gene lost 8 bases, with 13 bases spanning the gap. The CDR3 covers 11 residues. The germline gives CDR1 DFQATT, CDR2 SNEGSKA (reference sequence). The CDR3 loop is CSAPLQGEAFF. CDR3 nucleotides: TGCAGTGCGCCCCTTCAGGGGGAAGCTTTCTTT.

Only a few counts were recorded for this clone. The genes are TRBV10-3 and TRBJ2-3; TRBD2 matches at 8 bases. This CDR3 contains 15 residues. With V trimmed by 6 bases and J by 3 bases, 8 bases remained unmatched. Germline-derived CDR1 and CDR2 are ENHRY and SYGVKD. The CDR3 reads CAISRAGALTDTQYF. CDR3 in DNA: TGTGCCATCAGCAGAGCGGGAGCATTGACAGATACGCAGTATTTT.